Below, 18 T cell receptor beta chains from the same sample are listed, as sequenced in a study of beta chain features in type 1 diabetes (dated by TCRdb to 2017 to 2018). The library was built by means of the immunoSEQ multiplex PCR assay. The High Capacity cDNA Reverse Transcription Kit was used to reverse transcribe all of the isolated RNA, meaning that expressed TCRB transcripts were what got sequenced. The table comes from immuneACCESS by way of TCRdb, which keeps in-frame sequences with V and J called. Part of the clones is missing from these tables; in studies checked, under half for an unresolved V gene and the rest for unknown reasons. The sample table holds under 250,000 clones, of which around 14% were seen once. Together, the top ten hold about 0.026% of the sample. Sample: naive CD4+ T cells from blood. The cell subset or site label, as the study defines it: true naive CD4+ T cells. The receptors were gathered from a woman between 40 and 50 years old in good health.

As for this clone: The same CDR3 also results from other DNA sequences found in this sample. The V and J genes are TRBV5-4 and TRBJ2-5, with 13 bases identical to TRBD2. This CDR3 has 16 residues. Germline V gene lookup returns CDR1 SGHNT and CDR2 YYREEE (reference sequence). J was trimmed by 3 bases and V by 0 bases; bases with no gene match: 2. CDR3 coding DNA: TGTGCCAGCAGCTTGGCAGGACTAGCGGGGGAAGAGACCCAGTACTTC. It encodes CASSLAGLAGEETQYF.

Only a few counts were recorded for this clone. The CDR3 is CASSYRLAGDNEQFF. In nucleotides, the CDR3 is TGTGCCAGCAGTTACCGTCTAGCGGGGGACAATGAGCAGTTCTTC. The chain has TRBV6-6 and TRBJ2-1; the match to TRBD2 covers 10 bases. The germline V gene encodes CDR1 MNHNY and CDR2 SVGAGI (reference sequence). V shed 2 bases and J 5 bases; nucleotides not matched to a gene: 3. CDR3 length: 15 amino acids.

This clone came up a few times. The rearrangement uses TRBV21-1 and TRBJ2-4; the table gives TRBD1 as D, unverified against the DNA. TRBV21-1 is reported as a pseudogene. The CDR3 runs 16 residues. CDR3 DNA: TGTGCCAGCAGCAAAAAGGACATACTAGCCAAAAACATTCAGTACTTC. Translated, it gives CASSKKDILAKNIQYF.

This chain connects TRBV5-1 to TRBJ2-3, with 7 bases identical to TRBD1. This CDR3 region has 16 residues. V was clipped by 6 bases and J by 3 bases; unmatched bases: 13. From germline, CDR1 is SGHRS and CDR2 YFSETQ. CDR3 sequence reads: CASTKSRDSQTDTQYF. The CDR3 DNA reads TGCGCCAGCACCAAATCCCGGGACAGTCAAACAGATACGCAGTATTTT.

This clone was found a few times. V gene TRBV7-9 combines with J gene TRBJ1-3; D possibly corresponds to TRBD1 (6 bases). The CDR3 length is 16 residues. Germline V gives CDR1 SEHNR, CDR2 FQNEAQ (reference sequence). Trimming removed 5 bases at V and 0 bases at J, with 14 bases between. The CDR3 loop reads CASSVIQGISGNTIYF. The CDR3 DNA reads TGTGCCAGCAGCGTCATACAGGGTATCTCTGGAAACACCATATATTTT.

This clone was counted only a few times. V and J are TRBV11-2 and TRBJ2-7; 8 nucleotides agree with TRBD1. The CDR3 runs 14 residues. Unmatched junction bases numbered 6, after V lost 0 bases and J lost 8 bases. Germline V gene data show CDR1 as SGHAT and CDR2 as FQNNGV. The CDR3 DNA is TGTGCCAGCAGCTTAGACAGGGGGCAATACAAGCAGTACTTC. Translated, it gives CASSLDRGQYKQYF.

J is TRBJ2-7 and V is TRBV27; maybe TRBD1 (6 bases). The CDR3 is made up of 14 amino acids. V lost 3 bases and J 2 bases, leaving 11 bases between the germline ends. Germline values: CDR1 MNHEY, CDR2 SMNVEV (reference sequence). CDR3 sequence: CASSLTGPAYEQYF. Written as DNA, the CDR3 is TGTGCCAGCAGTTTGACAGGACCGGCCTACGAGCAGTACTTC.

V usage is TRBV5-1 and J usage is TRBJ2-7; D perhaps matches TRBD2 (5 bases). Deletions cut 6 bases from V and 3 bases from J, with 16 bases between. The CDR3 length is 14 residues. The germline V gene has CDR1 SGHRS and CDR2 YFSETQ. In DNA, the CDR3 is TGCGCCAGCACCCGGGGATGGGAGAACTACGAGCAGTACTTC. Protein product: CASTRGWENYEQYF.

A few counts support this clone. The chain employs TRBV4-3 and TRBJ2-7; D is uncertain. This CDR3 has 13 residues. The V end lost 4 bases, the J end lost 5 bases, and 12 bases lay between the germline ends. Germline CDR1 and CDR2: LGHNA and YSLEER. The CDR3 DNA reads TGCGCCAGCAGCCTTCTCAGCCGGGACGAGCAGTACTTC. This sequence encodes CASSLLSRDEQYF.

This clone has just one count. The rearrangement uses TRBV18 and TRBJ2-5; 8 bases map to TRBD2. The trim removed 3 bases at V and 5 bases at J, leaving 5 bases unmatched. The CDR3 has 14 amino acids. CDR1 is KGHSH and CDR2 is LQKENI in the germline V gene. DNA of the CDR3: TGTGCCAGCTCACCTGCGGGGGGCAGGGAGACCCAGTACTTC. The encoded protein is CASSPAGGRETQYF.

This chain links TRBV5-6 with TRBJ1-5, with a possible D match to TRBD1 (5 bases). This CDR3 region has 15 residues. CDR1 is SGHDT, CDR2 YYEEEE, per germline. The germline V and J ends were trimmed by 4 bases and 5 bases, with 16 bases remaining between them. The CDR3, as DNA: TGTGCCAGCAGCCTGGGGGGTTTGGAGGATCAGCCCCAGCATTTT. This translates into CASSLGGLEDQPQHF. Using reference TRBV5-6 and TRBJ1-5 for the parts outside the CDR3, the full variable domain is DAGVTQSPTHLIKTRGQQVTLRCSPKSGHDTVSWYQQALGQGPQFIFQYYEEEERQRGNFPDRFSGHQFPNYSSELNVNALLLGDSALYLCASSLGGLEDQPQHFGDGTRLSIL.

The rearrangement links TRBV7-8 to TRBJ2-6; D is unresolved. V lost 2 bases to trimming and J lost 2 bases, with 4 bases between them. The CDR3 totals 14 residues. Germline CDR1 is SGHVS and CDR2 is FQNEAQ. The CDR3 bases are TGTGCCAGCAGCTTACTTACTGGGGCCAACGTCCTGACTTTC. Its protein product is CASSLLTGANVLTF.

This clone was seen a handful of times. Mismatch with germline at one junction end may stem from a read error. The V gene is TRBV4-2, the J gene TRBJ2-1; D might be TRBD2 (6 bases). CDR3 size: 17 residues. From germline, CDR1 is LGHNA and CDR2 YNFKEQ. The CDR3 coding sequence is TGTGCCAGCAGCCAGACAGTTGCCGGGACTGATTACAGTGAGCAGTTCTTC. As protein: CASSQTVAGTDYSEQFF.

This clone turned up a few times. The V call is TRBV19, the J call TRBJ2-3; D is possibly TRBD2 (5 bases). Germline values: CDR1 LNHDA, CDR2 SQIVND (reference sequence). The CDR3 has 11 residues. Deletions cut 9 bases from V and 8 bases from J, with 12 bases between. CDR3 region: CASGGSGTQYF. As DNA, the CDR3 is TGTGCCAGCGGCGGGTCAGGTACGCAGTATTTT.

This rearrangement joins TRBV19 to TRBJ2-7; 9 bases line up with TRBD1. The CDR3 has 15 residues. V shed 3 bases and J 3 bases; nucleotides not matched to a gene: 6. Looked up from germline, CDR1 is LNHDA and CDR2 is SQIVND (reference sequence). The CDR3 loop reads CASSIRGQGIYEQYF. As DNA, the CDR3 is TGTGCCAGTAGTATTCGAGGACAGGGGATCTACGAGCAGTACTTC.

This clone was detected only a few times. V and J are TRBV19 and TRBJ1-5; 7 nucleotides match TRBD1. The CDR3 has 13 amino acids. Germline V CDR1 and CDR2: LNHDA, SQIVND (reference sequence). Germline trimming cut 10 bases from V and 8 bases from J; bases unmatched to any gene: 11. CDR3 region: CATTDRPEEPQHF. The CDR3 DNA reads as TGTGCCACGACGGACAGGCCGGAGGAGCCCCAGCATTTT. Full variable domain (rest looked up from reference TRBV19 and TRBJ1-5): DGGITQSPKYLFRKEGQNVTLSCEQNLNHDAMYWYRQDPGQGLRLIYYSQIVNDFQKGDIAEGYSVSREKKESFPLTVTSAQKNPTAFYLCATTDRPEEPQHFGDGTRLSIL.

This clone occurred a few times. A junction end diverges from the germline sequence, so it may reflect a read error. The chain combines TRBV5-1 with TRBJ2-7; perhaps TRBD1 as D (6 bases). The CDR3 has 13 amino acids. CDR1 is SGHRS and CDR2 is YFSETQ in the germline V gene. CDR3 sequence: CASRIEAGTPLGF. The CDR3 DNA sequence: TGCGCCAGCAGAATAGAGGCCGGGACACCGCTTGGGTTC.

The chain combines TRBV7-9 with TRBJ1-2, with D maybe TRBD1 (6 bases). V shed 8 bases and J shed 0 bases, with 16 bases lying between them. Germline CDR1 reads SEHNR; CDR2 reads FQNEAQ (reference sequence). The CDR3 is made up of 15 amino acids. CDR3 in DNA: TGTGCCAGCGCGATCAACGACAGGACTAACTATGGCTACACCTTC. It yields the protein CASAINDRTNYGYTF. Full variable domain (rest looked up from reference TRBV7-9 and TRBJ1-2): DTGVSQNPRHKITKRGQNVTFRCDPISEHNRLYWYRQTLGQGPEFLTYFQNEAQLEKSRLLSDRFSAERPKGSFSTLEIQRTEQGDSAMYLCASAINDRTNYGYTFGSGTRLTVV.